This T cell receptor (beta chain) was retrieved from a study of cytomegalovirus exposure and HLA in healthy donors. Study outcomes and limitations: In an earlier analysis, in 587 donors, most V segments appeared productive either ~87% or ~30% of the time. Later analysis demonstrated an association between a missense DCLRE1C variant and TCR beta V- and J-gene trimming. DRB1 had the most TCR associations and HLA-C the fewest, a later analysis found, with rates varying by HLA locus. The authors reported that TCR beta sequences could predict HLA-A and HLA-B alleles. These predictions were accurate for most subjects in the first cohort.

The germline CDR1 and CDR2 sequences are SGHRS and YFSETQ. V lost 4 bases and J lost 6, with 10 bases in between. The CDR3 loop spans 12 amino acids. Both 60 Vbeta primers and 13 Jbeta primers went into the PCR. Here immunoSEQ multiplex PCR was the method, and the copy in TCRdb shows in-frame clones only, minus some. The sample includes around 250,000 clones, roughly four fifths of them seen just once. Concerning this clone: What it binds is unknown.

This chain connects TRBV5-1 to TRBJ1-2, with D perhaps TRBD1 (6 bases). The TCR originated in a woman between 55 and 75 years old in good health and CMV-seropositive. Sample: PBMCs. The CDR3 spells CASSVDRNGYTF. The CDR3, as DNA: TGCGCCAGCAGCGTGGACAGAAATGGCTACACCTTC. Full variable domain (rest looked up from reference TRBV5-1 and TRBJ1-2): KAGVTQTPRYLIKTRGQQVTLSCSPISGHRSVSWYQQTPGQGLQFLFEYFSETQRNKGNFPGRFSGRQFSNSRSEMNVSTLELGDSALYLCASSVDRNGYTFGSGTRLTVV.